The 16 T cell receptor beta chains listed next were all sequenced from one sample in a study of T cells in Graves' hyperthyroidism and ophthalmopathy. Amplification of TCR beta CDR3 regions was performed using RNA transcripts as template. The TCR CDR3 was amplified in a first-round RT-PCR using the HTBI primer set. Each CDR3 protein is one row after TCRdb ran MiXCR on the multiplex PCR reads. The repertoire holds a few hundred thousand distinct CDR3 sequences, with around 14% as singletons. Sequenced material: blood. Receptor source: a woman in her 30s with Graves' hyperthyroidism.

This clonotype has only a few counts. The chain's CDR3 is CASSLGEGFKLFF. The CDR3 DNA reads TGTGCCAGCAGTCTAGGGGAGGGGTTTAAACTGTTTTTT. The rearrangement links TRBV12-3 or TRBV12-4 to TRBJ1-4, with D perhaps TRBD1 (5 bases). The CDR3 covers 13 residues. Trimming shortened V by 5 bases and J by 11 bases, and 15 bases separated the two germline ends.

The chain couples TRBV6-2 or TRBV6-3 to TRBJ2-7; 7 bases map to TRBD1. The V gene's germline CDR1 is MNHEY and CDR2 SVGEGT. After removal of 7 bases from V and 6 bases from J, the junction contained 15 bases not matched to a gene. CDR3 size: 15 residues. The CDR3 DNA follows: TGTGCCAGCAAGCGGACAGGAGACTTCCAGTCCGAGCAGTACTTC. Encoded protein: CASKRTGDFQSEQYF.

This clonotype was seen many times. The chain carries TRBV7-8 and TRBJ2-7; 7 positions agree with TRBD2. Germline loops: CDR1 SGHVS, CDR2 FQNEAQ. This CDR3 is 17 amino acids long. With V trimmed by 4 bases and J by 2 bases, 14 bases remained unmatched. The CDR3 spells CASSSELGGSTPYEQYF. The CDR3 nucleotides are TGTGCCAGCAGCTCCGAGCTGGGCGGGAGCACCCCCTACGAGCAGTACTTC.

This clonotype was found a few times. This clone may be a read error of a much larger clone one base away. The chain is built from TRBV11-2 and TRBJ2-1; 9 positions agree with TRBD2. The better agreement between TRBJ2-7 and the DNA end casts doubt on the J call. CDR1 and CDR2 (germline): SGHAT, FQNNGV. The CDR3 extends over 18 amino acids. The CDR3 DNA is TGTGCCAGCAGCTCAAGAGGACTTAGCGGGAGCTCCTACAATGAGCAGTACTTC. This translates into CASSSRGLSGSSYNEQYF.

This clonotype was observed many times. The genes are TRBV11-2 and TRBJ2-1; D not resolved. This CDR3 region has 13 residues. Germline V CDR1 and CDR2: SGHAT, FQNNGV. The germline V and J ends were trimmed by 6 bases and 4 bases, with 10 bases remaining between them. CDR3 residues: CASSQDVYNEQFF. DNA for the CDR3: TGTGCCAGCAGTCAAGACGTATACAATGAGCAGTTCTTC.

This clonotype was observed a few times. The chain is built from TRBV4-2 and TRBJ2-1, with 9 bases aligning to TRBD1. Germline V gives CDR1 LGHNA, CDR2 YNFKEQ. Losses at the gene ends were 1 base for V and 3 bases for J; bases not matched to a gene: 4. This CDR3 is built from 16 residues. The CDR3 region is CASSQGGTGIYNEQFF. For the CDR3, the DNA is TGTGCCAGCAGCCAAGGCGGGACAGGGATCTACAATGAGCAGTTCTTC.

V and J are TRBV7-9 and TRBJ1-2; no firm D call. V was cut by 1 base and J by 8 bases, with 17 bases left in between. Per germline, CDR1 SEHNR and CDR2 FQNEAQ (reference sequence). The CDR3 covers 15 residues. The CDR3 DNA is TGTGCCAGCAGCTTAGTCAACACCCTTCTTCCGGGCTACACCTTC. This gives the protein CASSLVNTLLPGYTF.

This clonotype was picked up many times. J is TRBJ2-3 and V is TRBV7-2; 7 bases line up with TRBD2. J was trimmed by 1 base and V by 4 bases; bases with no gene match: 8. The CDR3 is 16 residues long. Germline CDR1 is SGHTA and CDR2 is FQGNSA. CDR3 loop: CASSSKAGMGTDTQYF. CDR3 nucleotides: TGTGCCAGCAGCTCAAAAGCGGGAATGGGCACAGATACGCAGTATTTT.

This clonotype was detected a few times. The chain has TRBV28 and TRBJ2-3; D is possibly TRBD1 or TRBD2 (6 bases each). Germline V CDR1 and CDR2: MDHEN, SYDVKM. This CDR3 has 16 amino acids. The V gene lost 8 bases and the J gene lost 0 bases, with 18 bases spanning the gap. The CDR3 DNA reads as TGTGCCAGCTGCCAAGGGGGGCCAGCTAGCACAGATACGCAGTATTTT. This sequence encodes CASCQGGPASTDTQYF.

This clonotype was found many times. CDR3 residues: CASSYPRGQQETQYF. CDR3 coding DNA: TGTGCCAGCAGTTATCCAAGGGGACAGCAAGAGACCCAGTACTTC. This chain uses TRBV25-1 with TRBJ2-5; 7 bases are shared with TRBD1. J gave up 2 bases and V 5 bases, and 8 bases lay outside the gene matches. The CDR3 has 15 residues. Germline V gene sequence: CDR1 MGHDK, CDR2 SYGVNS.

The gene calls are TRBV3-1 and TRBJ2-2; D is unresolved. Germline loops: CDR1 LGHDT, CDR2 YNNKEL (reference sequence). V was trimmed by 1 base and J by 7 bases, leaving 13 bases between them. The CDR3 length is 15 residues. The CDR3: CASSQAPIGFGELFF. CDR3 nucleotide sequence: TGTGCCAGCAGCCAAGCGCCCATAGGTTTCGGGGAGCTGTTTTTT.

This clonotype was picked up many times. V is TRBV3-1 and J is TRBJ2-3; D possibly corresponds to TRBD2 (5 bases). V lost 3 bases and J lost 4, with 11 bases in between. Germline values: CDR1 LGHDT, CDR2 YNNKEL (reference sequence). This CDR3 region has 14 residues. The chain's CDR3 is CASSQTEEADTQYF. In DNA form, the CDR3 reads TGTGCCAGCAGCCAGACGGAGGAGGCAGATACGCAGTATTTT.

This clonotype turned up a few times. The V and J genes are TRBV19 and TRBJ2-7, with 7 bases that match TRBD1. The CDR3 extends over 13 amino acids. Germline-derived CDR1 and CDR2 are LNHDA and SQIVND (reference sequence). J was trimmed by 2 bases and V by 7 bases; bases with no gene match: 5. The DNA of the CDR3 is TGTGCCAGTATTGGGACAGTCCCCTACGAGCAGTACTTC. Its protein product is CASIGTVPYEQYF.

There are many counts of this clonotype. The chain has TRBV3-1 and TRBJ1-1; TRBD1 is a possible D gene (6 bases). The CDR3 length is 15 residues. Between the trimmed V and J ends, which lost 2 bases and 1 base, there was a span of 11 bases. The germline V gene encodes CDR1 LGHDT and CDR2 YNNKEL (reference sequence). The CDR3 nucleotides are TGTGCCAGCAGCCAATCAGGGGCGCCGAACACTGAAGCTTTCTTT. Protein: CASSQSGAPNTEAFF.

V and J are TRBV6-1 and TRBJ2-2; 10 positions match TRBD2. From germline, CDR1 is MNHNS and CDR2 SASEGT. The J segment lost 5 bases and the V segment lost 6 bases, leaving 6 bases of the junction unmatched. The CDR3 is 15 residues long. CDR3 sequence reads: CASSLLAGLTGELFF. CDR3 DNA: TGTGCCAGCAGCCTACTAGCGGGATTAACCGGGGAGCTGTTTTTT.

Written as DNA, the CDR3 is TGTGCCAGCAGATCCGACGGGACGCCCTACAATGAGCAGTTCTTC. It encodes CASRSDGTPYNEQFF. The chain employs TRBV2 and TRBJ2-1; D may be TRBD1 or TRBD2 (5 bases each). The CDR3 has 15 residues. Germline V gene sequence: CDR1 SNHLY, CDR2 FYNNEI. V was trimmed by 6 bases and J by 2 bases, leaving 14 bases between them.